A selection of T cell receptor beta chains follows, all from one sample in a study of tumor-infiltrating lymphocytes in primary liver carcinoma. From the multiplex PCR reads, TCRdb called clonotypes with MiXCR, one entry per CDR3 protein. The sample yields about 200,000 distinct CDR3 sequences, approximately 80% seen once. Sequencing input: tumor tissue from primary liver carcinoma. These receptors were taken from a man in his forties with primary liver carcinoma and hepatitis B virus infection. Both conserved end residues are part of each CDR3. The D gene is left open where the match is weak. A row's size may be missing; if present it is once, few, many or a size class.

J gene: TRBJ2-2
clone size: .
D gene: TRBD2
V gene: TRBV24-1
CDR3 protein: CATSDPGTSGRTGWLFF
CDR3 DNA: TGTGCCACCAGTGACCCAGGGACTAGCGGGAGAACCGGGTGGCTGTTTTTT

J gene: TRBJ2-3
clone size: .
D gene: TRBD2
V gene: TRBV5-1
CDR3 protein: CASSPELAATDTQYF
CDR3 DNA: TGCGCGAGCAGCCCGGAACTAGCGGCCACAGATACGCAGTATTTT

J gene: TRBJ2-5
clone size: many
D gene: TRBD1
V gene: TRBV7-9
CDR3 protein: CASSTRGTEQETQYF
CDR3 DNA: TGTGCCAGCAGCACTAGAGGGACAGAACAAGAGACCCAGTACTTC

J gene: TRBJ2-1
clone size: .
D gene: TRBD1
V gene: TRBV28
CDR3 protein: CVIPGQGVNEQFF
CDR3 DNA: TGTGTCATCCCGGGACAGGGAGTGAATGAGCAGTTCTTC

J gene: TRBJ2-7
clone size: .
D gene: .
V gene: TRBV12-3/TRBV12-4
CDR3 protein: CASSPLVGRHYEQYF
CDR3 DNA: TGTGCCAGCAGCCCCCTAGTGGGTAGACACTACGAGCAGTACTTC

J gene: TRBJ2-1
clone size: .
D gene: .
V gene: TRBV5-4
CDR3 protein: CASRLGGNSYNEQFF
CDR3 DNA: TGTGCCAGTAGATTGGGCGGGAACTCCTATAATGAGCAGTTCTTC

J gene: TRBJ1-5
clone size: .
D gene: .
V gene: TRBV7-8
CDR3 protein: CASSEWGKSTNQPQHF
CDR3 DNA: TGTGCCAGCAGCGAGTGGGGTAAATCTACGAATCAGCCCCAGCATTTT

J gene: TRBJ2-2
clone size: few
D gene: TRBD2
V gene: TRBV19
CDR3 protein: CAGPPPAGVTGELFF
CDR3 DNA: TGTGCCGGCCCTCCCCCAGCGGGAGTCACCGGGGAGCTGTTTTTT

J gene: TRBJ2-1
clone size: .
D gene: TRBD2
V gene: TRBV14
CDR3 protein: CTSSVVAGWVNNKQFF
CDR3 DNA: TGTACCAGCAGTGTCGTAGCGGGATGGGTAAACAATAAGCAGTTCTTC

J gene: TRBJ2-6
clone size: once
D gene: .
V gene: TRBV4-1
CDR3 protein: CAISQARTGRSGANVLTF
CDR3 DNA: TGTGCCATCAGCCAGGCCCGCACAGGCCGTTCTGGGGCCAACGTCCTGACTTTC

J gene: TRBJ1-4
clone size: few
D gene: .
V gene: TRBV12-3/TRBV12-4
CDR3 protein: CASSSAGTEKLFF
CDR3 DNA: TGTGCCAGTAGTTCAGCGGGAACTGAAAAACTCTTTTTT

J gene: TRBJ2-7
clone size: .
D gene: .
V gene: TRBV6-2/TRBV6-3
CDR3 protein: CASSSGYDQYF
CDR3 DNA: TGTGCCAGCAGTTCCGGATACGACCAATACTTC

J gene: TRBJ2-4
clone size: once
D gene: TRBD2
V gene: TRBV11-1
CDR3 protein: CVNSFPGTSGTNNIKYF
CDR3 DNA: TGTGTCAACAGCTTTCCCGGGACTAGCGGGACCAATAACATTAAGTACTTC

J gene: TRBJ2-5
clone size: many
D gene: TRBD1
V gene: TRBV12-3/TRBV12-4
CDR3 protein: CASSPWTGVEETQYF
CDR3 DNA: TGTGCCAGCAGCCCCTGGACAGGGGTCGAAGAGACCCAGTACTTC

J gene: TRBJ2-5
clone size: .
D gene: .
V gene: TRBV10-2
CDR3 protein: CANTLRPVIEETQYF
CDR3 DNA: TGCGCCAACACACTCAGGCCTGTGATAGAAGAGACCCAGTACTTC

J gene: TRBJ2-7
clone size: once
D gene: TRBD1
V gene: TRBV29-1
CDR3 protein: CCVRKGACEQYF
CDR3 DNA: TGCTGCGTCCGAAAGGGGGCCTGCGAGCAGTACTTC

J gene: TRBJ1-1
clone size: .
D gene: TRBD1
V gene: TRBV12-3/TRBV12-4
CDR3 protein: CASNFILGQGDTEAFF
CDR3 DNA: TGTGCCAGCAATTTCATCTTGGGACAGGGAGACACTGAAGCTTTCTTT

J gene: TRBJ2-2
clone size: .
D gene: .
V gene: TRBV11-1
CDR3 protein: CTNSFWDTGELLF
CDR3 DNA: TGTACCAACAGCTTTTGGGACACCGGGGAGCTGTTGTTT

J gene: TRBJ2-7
clone size: .
D gene: TRBD2
V gene: TRBV10-1
CDR3 protein: CPSCGETSGYEQYF
CDR3 DNA: TGCCCCAGCTGTGGGGAGACTAGCGGATACGAGCAATACTTC

J gene: TRBJ2-1
clone size: .
D gene: .
V gene: TRBV4-2
CDR3 protein: CASSHAEGQGNNEHFF
CDR3 DNA: TGTGCCAGCAGCCACGCCGAGGGACAAGGGAACAATGAGCATTTCTTC

J gene: TRBJ1-4
clone size: medium-sized
D gene: TRBD1
V gene: TRBV6-6
CDR3 protein: CASSNRDRGRGEKLFF
CDR3 DNA: TGTGCCAGCAGTAACCGGGACAGGGGGCGAGGCGAAAAACTGTTTTTT

J gene: TRBJ2-7
clone size: .
D gene: .
V gene: TRBV7-8
CDR3 protein: CASGRYSSYEQYF
CDR3 DNA: TGTGCCAGCGGCCGGTACAGCTCCTACGAGCAGTACTTC

J gene: TRBJ2-4
clone size: .
D gene: TRBD2
V gene: TRBV11-1
CDR3 protein: CASRFPGTSCTKDIQYF
CDR3 DNA: TGTGCCAGCAGGTTTCCCGGGACTAGCTGTACCAAAGACATTCAGTACTTC

J gene: TRBJ2-1
clone size: .
D gene: .
V gene: TRBV5-4
CDR3 protein: CTSSFSFEQFF
CDR3 DNA: TGTACCAGCAGCTTTAGCTTCGAGCAGTTCTTC

J gene: TRBJ2-7
clone size: .
D gene: TRBD2
V gene: TRBV9
CDR3 protein: CASGGTIYEQYF
CDR3 DNA: TGTGCCAGCGGCGGGACTATCTACGAGCAGTACTTC

J gene: TRBJ2-3
clone size: .
D gene: .
V gene: TRBV4-1
CDR3 protein: CASSQEGANTQYF
CDR3 DNA: TGCGCCAGCAGCCAAGAAGGGGCAAATACGCAGTATTTT

J gene: TRBJ2-5
clone size: .
D gene: TRBD2
V gene: TRBV29-1
CDR3 protein: CGVVLAGGRLSQETQYF
CDR3 DNA: TGCGGCGTTGTACTAGCGGGAGGCCGCTTGAGCCAAGAGACCCAGTACTTC

J gene: TRBJ2-3
clone size: .
D gene: .
V gene: TRBV4-2
CDR3 protein: CASNGFEGSTDTQNF
CDR3 DNA: TGTGCCAGCAACGGTTTTGAGGGGAGCACAGATACGCAGAATTTT

J gene: TRBJ2-1
clone size: .
D gene: TRBD2
V gene: TRBV29-1
CDR3 protein: CSVGEGRQFF
CDR3 DNA: TGCAGCGTTGGGGAGGGAAGGCAATTCTTC

J gene: TRBJ1-2
clone size: .
D gene: .
V gene: TRBV29-1
CDR3 protein: CNIEAEEGMDGYTF
CDR3 DNA: TGCAACATTGAAGCGGAAGAAGGGATGGATGGCTACACCTTC

J gene: TRBJ2-7
clone size: .
D gene: .
V gene: TRBV6-2/TRBV6-3
CDR3 protein: CASRLDNRVVGEQYF
CDR3 DNA: TGTGCCAGCAGATTAGATAACAGGGTAGTAGGCGAGCAGTACTTC

J gene: TRBJ2-7
clone size: .
D gene: .
V gene: TRBV11-1
CDR3 protein: CASRGKSSHEQYF
CDR3 DNA: TGTGCCAGTAGGGGGAAGTCATCCCACGAGCAGTACTTC

J gene: TRBJ2-7
clone size: .
D gene: .
V gene: TRBV11-2
CDR3 protein: CASIPDGSAYNKQYF
CDR3 DNA: TGTGCCAGCATCCCCGACGGGAGTGCCTACAATAAGCAGTACTTC

J gene: TRBJ2-1
clone size: .
D gene: TRBD1
V gene: TRBV6-1
CDR3 protein: CASGRNRGDEQFF
CDR3 DNA: TGTGCCAGTGGGAGGAACAGGGGGGATGAGCAGTTCTTC

J gene: TRBJ2-1
clone size: .
D gene: .
V gene: TRBV4-1
CDR3 protein: CASSDAGGQGNNEQFF
CDR3 DNA: TGCGCCAGCAGCGACGCCGGGGGACAAGGGAACAATGAGCAGTTCTTC

J gene: TRBJ1-1
clone size: .
D gene: .
V gene: TRBV16
CDR3 protein: CASSRNDGGVNTEAFF
CDR3 DNA: TGTGCCAGCAGCCGAAACGACGGAGGGGTGAACACTGAAGCTTTCTTT

J gene: TRBJ1-1
clone size: .
D gene: .
V gene: TRBV4-1
CDR3 protein: CAGSQDTRAGEAFF
CDR3 DNA: TGCGCCGGCAGCCAAGACACGCGGGCGGGTGAAGCTTTCTTT

J gene: TRBJ2-7
clone size: .
D gene: .
V gene: TRBV6-6
CDR3 protein: CTSSPGLGEQYF
CDR3 DNA: TGTACCAGTAGCCCCGGATTGGGCGAGCAGTACTTC

J gene: TRBJ2-5
clone size: few
D gene: .
V gene: TRBV28
CDR3 protein: CASSSTFGGPFQETQYF
CDR3 DNA: TGTGCCAGCAGTTCAACTTTCGGCGGGCCATTCCAAGAGACCCAGTACTTC

J gene: TRBJ2-4
clone size: many
D gene: .
V gene: TRBV5-1
CDR3 protein: CASSLRGFEENIQYF
CDR3 DNA: TGCGCCAGCAGCTTGAGGGGGTTTGAAGAAAACATTCAGTACTTC

J gene: TRBJ2-3
clone size: .
D gene: TRBD2
V gene: TRBV29-1
CDR3 protein: CSVRTSGSWKVTQCF
CDR3 DNA: TGCAGCGTAAGGACTAGCGGGAGTTGGAAAGTTACGCAGTGTTTT

J gene: TRBJ1-6
clone size: .
D gene: .
V gene: TRBV4-3
CDR3 protein: CASSQVQTVDNSPLQF
CDR3 DNA: TGCGCCAGTAGCCAAGTACAAACCGTCGATAATTCACCCCTCCAATTT

J gene: TRBJ1-5
clone size: few
D gene: .
V gene: TRBV6-6
CDR3 protein: CASSLGNGNQPQHF
CDR3 DNA: TGTGCCAGCAGTTTGGGCAATGGCAATCAGCCCCAGCATTTT

J gene: TRBJ2-7
clone size: many
D gene: .
V gene: TRBV14
CDR3 protein: CASSLSGLYEQYF
CDR3 DNA: TGTGCCAGCAGCCTGAGCGGACTCTACGAGCAGTACTTC

J gene: TRBJ2-7
clone size: .
D gene: .
V gene: TRBV29-1
CDR3 protein: CNAGAGTSYEQYF
CDR3 DNA: TGCAACGCCGGGGCAGGGACGTCCTACGAGCAGTACTTC